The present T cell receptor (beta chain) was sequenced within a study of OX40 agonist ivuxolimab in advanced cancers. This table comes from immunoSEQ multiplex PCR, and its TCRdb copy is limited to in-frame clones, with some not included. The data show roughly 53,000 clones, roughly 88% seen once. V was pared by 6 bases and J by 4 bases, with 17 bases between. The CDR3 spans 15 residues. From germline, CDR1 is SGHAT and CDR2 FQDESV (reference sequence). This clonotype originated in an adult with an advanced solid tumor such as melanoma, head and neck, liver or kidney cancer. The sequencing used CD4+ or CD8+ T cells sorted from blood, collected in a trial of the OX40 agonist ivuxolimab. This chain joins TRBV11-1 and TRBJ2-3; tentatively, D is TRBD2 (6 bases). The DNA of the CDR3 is TGTGCCAGCAGACCCTCTAGCGTGAACGCAGATACGCAGTATTTT. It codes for CASRPSSVNADTQYF.